This T cell receptor (beta chain) was sequenced in a study of blood T cell repertoires in COVID-19. Overall study: The origin of the acute and convalescent COVID-19 samples was the United States, Italy and Spain. The cDNA or gDNA used as material had been derived from T cells, B-cell-depleted T cells, or PBMCs.

Authors' analysis steps: Amplifying reference gene primers gave estimates of nucleated cell counts. Clones were read by immunoSEQ multiplex PCR, and TCRdb kept only the in-frame ones, dropping some. V and J calls and clone size are given by that table; D and trimming were obtained from the DNA. Of over 200,000 clones detected, 88% appear once; the ten largest clones hold 2.5% to 3.5%. The CDR3 runs to 16 residues. Germline assignment: CDR1 LNHDA and CDR2 SQIVND (reference sequence). V lost 7 bases and J lost 9; bases outside the gene matches: 17. Material: peripheral blood. The V call is TRBV19, the J call TRBJ2-1; 8 bases are shared with TRBD1. This clonotype was sampled from a woman aged 55 to 70 with acute or convalescent COVID-19. The CDR3 protein is CASTSPGQVDSTEQFF. The DNA of the CDR3 is TGTGCCAGTACCTCCCCGGGACAGGTAGACAGTACTGAGCAGTTCTTC.